The 28 T cell receptor beta chains below all came from one sample that was sequenced in a study of blood T cell repertoires in COVID-19. This table comes from immunoSEQ multiplex PCR, and its TCRdb copy is limited to in-frame clones, with some not included. The data contain under 80,000 clones, just under 90% of them seen just once; the ten biggest clones take up approximately 6.8%. Material for sequencing was peripheral blood. These receptors all come from an elderly woman with active COVID-19.

The rearrangement links TRBV27 to TRBJ1-2; D is possibly TRBD1 (5 bases). Trimming stripped 3 bases from V and 2 bases from J, with 7 bases between. CDR1 and CDR2 (germline): MNHEY, SMNVEV (reference sequence). This CDR3 region has 13 residues. CDR3 protein: CASSLAGNYGYTF. CDR3 nucleotides: TGTGCCAGCAGTTTGGCAGGGAACTATGGCTACACCTTC.

The CDR3 nucleotides are TGTGCCATCAGGAGGACTAGCGGAGCTTCCTACAATGAGCAGTTCTTC. The encoded protein is CAIRRTSGASYNEQFF. This chain uses TRBV10-3 with TRBJ2-1; 10 bases are a match to TRBD2. This CDR3 is built from 16 residues. Germline loops: CDR1 ENHRY, CDR2 SYGVKD. V was clipped by 6 bases and J by 1 base; unmatched bases: 6.

This chain uses TRBV7-2 with TRBJ2-7, with D possibly TRBD1 on 6 matching bases. The length of the CDR3 is 12 residues. CDR1 is SGHTA, CDR2 FQGNSA, per germline. The V end lost 11 bases, the J end lost 7 bases, and 18 bases lay between the germline ends. Written as DNA, the CDR3 is TGTGCCGTAACCGGGACAACCAAGGAGCAGTACTTC. It specifies CAVTGTTKEQYF.

This clone was counted once. The V call is TRBV7-3, the J call TRBJ1-1; TRBD1 matches at 8 bases. This CDR3 contains 13 residues. CDR1 SGHTA and CDR2 FQGTGA come from the germline V gene. The junction had 8 bases not matched to a gene; V was cut back by 5 bases and J by 9 bases. In nucleotides, the CDR3 is TGTGCCAGCAGCCCTAGTCCAGGGGGCAAAGCTTTCTTT. Protein sequence: CASSPSPGGKAFF.

The chain is built from TRBV11-3 and TRBJ2-2; 7 bases match TRBD1. Germline CDR1 SGHNT, CDR2 YENEEA. V dropped 5 bases and J dropped 1; count of bases not matched to a gene: 4. The CDR3 has 15 amino acids. CDR3 bases: TGTGCCAGCAGCCCTAGACAGGGGAACACCGGGGAGCTGTTTTTT. Translation gives CASSPRQGNTGELFF.

This clone has only one observation. The chain recombines TRBV7-8 with TRBJ2-1; 9 nucleotides align to TRBD2. The CDR3 runs to 15 residues. V shed 6 bases, J shed 5 bases, and the junction held 8 bases outside the gene matches. CDR1 and CDR2 from the germline V gene are SGHVS and FQNEAQ. CDR3 amino acids: CASREAGGPNNEQFF. The CDR3 DNA reads TGTGCCAGCAGGGAGGCGGGAGGGCCAAACAATGAGCAGTTCTTC.

The chain joins TRBV28 to TRBJ1-4; TRBD1 might be the D (5 bases). Trimming took off 6 bases at V and 8 bases at J, with 19 bases between the two ends. The V gene's germline CDR1 is MDHEN and CDR2 SYDVKM. The CDR3 consists of 15 residues. CDR3 in amino acids: CASRPQGKGWEKLFF. The CDR3 DNA reads TGTGCCAGCAGACCGCAGGGCAAGGGGTGGGAAAAACTGTTTTTT.

The gene calls are TRBV9 and TRBJ2-2, with D possibly matching TRBD2 (5 bases). The germline CDR1 and CDR2 sequences are SGDLS and YYNGEE. This CDR3 spans 12 amino acids. Trimming pared 3 bases from V and 7 bases from J, leaving 7 bases between. The CDR3 coding sequence is TGTGCCAGCAGCGCTGGAGGCGGGGAGCTGTTTTTT. It is translated as CASSAGGGELFF.

This clone showed up just once. The chain uses TRBV19 and TRBJ2-1, with 8 bases fitting TRBD2. Germline V lookup: CDR1 LNHDA, CDR2 SQIVND (reference sequence). The CDR3 spans 14 residues. J was trimmed by 7 bases and V by 8 bases; bases with no gene match: 10. The CDR3 loop is CASAHREGRNEQFF. The CDR3 region has the DNA TGTGCCAGTGCGCACCGGGAGGGCCGGAATGAGCAGTTCTTC.

The chain employs TRBV7-2 and TRBJ2-3, with TRBD1 matching 9 bases. V trimming: 6 bases; J trimming: 4 bases; junction bases outside the gene matches: 11. The CDR3 covers 16 residues. Per the germline V gene, CDR1 is SGHTA and CDR2 is FQGNSA. CDR3: CASSLSGTGRSDTQYF. The CDR3 DNA reads as TGTGCCAGCAGTCTCTCGGGGACAGGGAGGTCAGATACGCAGTATTTT.

CDR3 bases: TGTGCCAGCACTTCTCGTCAAGAGACCCAGTACTTC. As protein: CASTSRQETQYF. The rearrangement links TRBV6-5 to TRBJ2-5, with D uncertain. With 7 bases removed from V and 2 bases from J, the gap between germline ends came to 8 bases. The CDR3 spans 12 residues. Germline CDR1 MNHEY, CDR2 SVGAGI.

V usage is TRBV5-4 and J usage is TRBJ2-3; D is unclear. The CDR3 runs to 11 residues. V was clipped by 5 bases and J by 6 bases, with 7 bases between them. Germline lookup yields CDR1 SGHNT and CDR2 YYREEE (reference sequence). The CDR3 sequence is CASRSRDTQYF. CDR3 in DNA: TGTGCCAGCAGGTCTCGGGATACGCAGTATTTT.

J is TRBJ2-1 and V is TRBV4-3; D is perhaps TRBD1 (5 bases). The length of the CDR3 is 13 residues. V lost 0 bases, J lost 7 bases, and 7 bases lay in between. Germline V gene sequence: CDR1 LGHNA, CDR2 YSLEER. The CDR3 is CASSQEGRNEQFF. CDR3 coding DNA: TGCGCCAGCAGCCAAGAGGGGCGGAATGAGCAGTTCTTC.

The chain combines TRBV12-1 with TRBJ1-2; the table's D call of TRBD1 was not tested on the DNA. TRBV12-1 is marked as a pseudogene. The CDR3 contains 15 residues. The CDR3 region is CASITRDRANYGYTF. The CDR3 DNA reads TGTGCCAGCATTACCCGGGACAGGGCAAACTATGGCTACACCTTC.

The chain links TRBV7-2 to TRBJ2-5; D unclear. The CDR3 sequence is 14 residues long. V was trimmed by 1 base and J by 4 bases, leaving 10 bases between them. Germline assignment: CDR1 SGHTA and CDR2 FQGNSA. CDR3 nucleotide sequence: TGTGCCAGCAGCTTAGATGGCGGTCCAGAGACCCAGTACTTC. Encoded protein: CASSLDGGPETQYF.

The sample holds a few counts of this clone. The genes are TRBV6-2 or TRBV6-3 and TRBJ2-7; the match to TRBD2 covers 8 bases. This CDR3 contains 14 residues. CDR1 and CDR2 (germline): MNHEY, SVGEGT. The V segment lost 2 bases and the J segment 4 bases; nucleotides outside the gene matches: 4. The CDR3 nucleotides are TGTGCCAGCAGTTACGTAGCGGGAATTTACGAGCAGTACTTC. It specifies CASSYVAGIYEQYF.

V and J are TRBV19 and TRBJ2-3; 10 bases match TRBD2. The CDR3 contains 15 residues. CDR1 is LNHDA and CDR2 is SQIVND in the germline V gene (reference sequence). V was clipped by 8 bases and J by 9 bases; unmatched bases: 14. This chain's CDR3 is CASSLSPSGSGTQYF. The DNA of the CDR3 is TGTGCCAGTTCCCTTTCACCTAGCGGGAGTGGCACGCAGTATTTT.

The chain is built from TRBV7-2 and TRBJ1-2, with D unresolved. CDR1 and CDR2 from the germline V gene are SGHTA and FQGNSA. With 5 bases removed from V and 6 bases from J, the gap between germline ends came to 13 bases. CDR3 length equals 13 residues. The CDR3 region has the DNA TGTGCCAGCAGCCGCGGGGTTCTTGATGGCTACACCTTC. Its protein product is CASSRGVLDGYTF.

This clone occurred once. The chain couples TRBV29-1 to TRBJ1-1, with D perhaps matching TRBD1 (5 bases). This CDR3 has 11 residues. The V and J ends lost 4 bases and 8 bases respectively, with 11 bases between them. In germline, CDR1 is SQVTM, CDR2 ANQGSEA. The CDR3 DNA is TGCAGCGTTGGGGGGAGGGTGGAAGCTTTCTTT. This translates into CSVGGRVEAFF.

The V gene is TRBV19, the J gene TRBJ2-1; D gene ambiguous. Trimming cost V 7 bases and J 3 bases, with 10 bases left between them. The CDR3 runs to 13 residues. In germline, CDR1 is LNHDA, CDR2 SQIVND (reference sequence). CDR3 loop: CASTVSNYNEQFF. In DNA, the CDR3 is TGTGCCAGTACTGTGAGTAACTACAATGAGCAGTTCTTC.

This clone was counted once. CDR3 DNA: TGTGCCAGCAGCGAGCGCGGAGGGTACAATTCACCCCTCCACTTT. Protein product: CASSERGGYNSPLHF. The chain joins TRBV7-2 to TRBJ1-6; D is ambiguous. Germline V gene lookup returns CDR1 SGHTA and CDR2 FQGNSA. The CDR3 consists of 15 residues. V lost 5 bases, J lost 7 bases, and 15 bases lay in between.

J is TRBJ2-7 and V is TRBV28; 11 bases align to TRBD2. This CDR3 has 14 amino acids. The trim removed 6 bases at V and 3 bases at J, leaving 4 bases unmatched. Germline CDR1 reads MDHEN; CDR2 reads SYDVKM. The CDR3 DNA is TGTGCCAGCAGACCGGGACTAGCGGTCTACGAGCAGTACTTC. Translating gives CASRPGLAVYEQYF. Full variable domain (missing parts from reference TRBV28 and TRBJ2-7): DVKVTQSSRYLVKRTGEKVFLECVQDMDHENMFWYRQDPGLGLRLIYFSYDVKMKEKGDIPEGYSVSREKKERFSLILESASTNQTSMYLCASRPGLAVYEQYFGPGTRLTVT.

V gene TRBV4-3 combines with J gene TRBJ2-7; 7 bases map to TRBD2. CDR1 LGHNA and CDR2 YSLEER come from the germline V gene. This CDR3 region has 16 residues. The J segment lost 5 bases and the V segment lost 4 bases, leaving 14 bases of the junction unmatched. In DNA, the CDR3 is TGCGCCAGCAGCCTACTATACCGGGGAGGGCCCCACGAGCAGTACTTC. It encodes CASSLLYRGGPHEQYF.

As DNA, the CDR3 is TGTGCCAGCAGCTTTGGACAGGGTAGTGCAGATACGCAGTATTTT. Its translation: CASSFGQGSADTQYF. V is TRBV7-9 and J is TRBJ2-3; 8 nucleotides align to TRBD1. Germline V CDR1 and CDR2: SEHNR, FQNEAQ (reference sequence). J was trimmed by 4 bases and V by 3 bases; bases with no gene match: 6. The CDR3 is made up of 15 amino acids.

This clone was seen just once. CDR3 amino acids: CASSPRPWSGGNEQFF. CDR3 DNA sequence: TGTGCCAGCAGCCCCCGTCCTTGGAGCGGGGGGAATGAGCAGTTCTTC. The rearrangement uses TRBV7-8 and TRBJ2-1; 9 nucleotides align to TRBD2. CDR1 and CDR2 (germline): SGHVS, FQNEAQ. The CDR3 contains 16 residues. Germline trimming cut 5 bases from V and 7 bases from J; bases unmatched to any gene: 12.

The chain joins TRBV18 to TRBJ2-7, with D possibly TRBD1 on 6 matching bases. The CDR3 runs to 14 residues. Germline V gene data show CDR1 as KGHSH and CDR2 as LQKENI. V was trimmed by 3 bases and J by 6 bases, leaving 15 bases between them. The CDR3 reads CASSPNRESGEQYF. CDR3 bases: TGTGCCAGCTCACCTAACAGGGAGTCTGGCGAGCAGTACTTC.

The chain joins TRBV5-1 to TRBJ2-2, with 10 bases aligning to TRBD2. The CDR3 has 15 residues. In germline, CDR1 is SGHRS, CDR2 YFSETQ. V dropped 5 bases and J dropped 3; count of bases not matched to a gene: 4. The CDR3 DNA follows: TGCGCCAGCAGGGAGCGGGAGGGATACACCGGGGAGCTGTTTTTT. It specifies CASREREGYTGELFF. Using reference TRBV5-1 and TRBJ2-2 for the parts outside the CDR3, the full variable domain is KAGVTQTPRYLIKTRGQQVTLSCSPISGHRSVSWYQQTPGQGLQFLFEYFSETQRNKGNFPGRFSGRQFSNSRSEMNVSTLELGDSALYLCASREREGYTGELFFGEGSRLTVL.

The rearrangement uses TRBV30 and TRBJ1-3; a weak D match, TRBD1 (6 bases). CDR3 length: 16 amino acids. CDR1 GTSNPN and CDR2 SVGIG come from the germline V gene (reference sequence). Trimming cost V 2 bases and J 3 bases, with 17 bases left between them. The CDR3 region is CAWSLGGRYGGNTIYF. Written as DNA, the CDR3 is TGTGCCTGGAGTCTCGGGGGGCGCTACGGTGGAAACACCATATATTTT.